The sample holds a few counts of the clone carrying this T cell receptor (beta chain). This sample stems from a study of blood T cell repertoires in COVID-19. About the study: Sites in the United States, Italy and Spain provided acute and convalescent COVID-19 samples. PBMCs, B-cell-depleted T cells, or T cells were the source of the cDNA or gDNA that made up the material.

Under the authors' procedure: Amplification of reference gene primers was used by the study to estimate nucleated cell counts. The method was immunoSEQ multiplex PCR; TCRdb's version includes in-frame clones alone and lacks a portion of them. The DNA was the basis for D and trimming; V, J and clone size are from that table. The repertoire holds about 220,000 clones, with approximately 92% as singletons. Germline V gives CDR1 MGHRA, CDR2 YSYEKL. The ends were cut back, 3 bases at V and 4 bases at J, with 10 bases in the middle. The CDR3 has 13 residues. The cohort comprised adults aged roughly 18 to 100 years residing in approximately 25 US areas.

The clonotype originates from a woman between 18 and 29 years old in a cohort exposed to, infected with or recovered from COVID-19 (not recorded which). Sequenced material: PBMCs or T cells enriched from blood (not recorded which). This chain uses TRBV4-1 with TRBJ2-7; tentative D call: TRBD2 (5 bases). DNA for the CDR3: TGCGCCAGCAGCCATGATACTAGTTACGAGCAGTACTTC. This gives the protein CASSHDTSYEQYF.